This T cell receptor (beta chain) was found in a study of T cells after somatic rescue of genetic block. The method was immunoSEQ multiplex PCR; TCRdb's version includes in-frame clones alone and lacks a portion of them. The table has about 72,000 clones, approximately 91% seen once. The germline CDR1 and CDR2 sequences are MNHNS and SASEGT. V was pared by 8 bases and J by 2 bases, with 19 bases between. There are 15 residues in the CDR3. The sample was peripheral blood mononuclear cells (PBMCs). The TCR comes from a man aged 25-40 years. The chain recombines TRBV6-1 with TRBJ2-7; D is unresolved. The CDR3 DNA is TGTGCCAGCGAGAAAAAAGGGCCTACACCCTACGAGCAGTACTTC. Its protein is CASEKKGPTPYEQYF.